Sequencing of this TCR beta chain was carried out in a study of shared clonotypes between healthy human individuals. Turning to the study itself: Sampling drew on donors who were a couple of women and three men aged 18 to 49. Study-level results: Researchers found naive subsets generally carried larger estimated richness than memory subsets.

Some clones are missing from TCRdb's copy, which holds only in-frame ones; the method was immunoSEQ multiplex PCR. The table shows about 2.1 million clones, with 85% to 95% occurring only once. Trimming pared 3 bases from V and 8 bases from J, leaving 10 bases between. This CDR3 has 12 amino acids. Per germline, CDR1 MNHEY and CDR2 SMNVEV (reference sequence). Selected positively for CCR7 and CD45RO-negative, naive CD8 cells excluded terminally differentiated effector memory CD45RA+ cells. The study enrolled healthy HIV-negative adults without recent acute infections or vaccinations as donors. Regarding this clone: Its antigen is not known.

Source material: naive CD8+ T cells from PBMCs. The source is a man aged 18 to 30 in good health. Some clones in this sample may be carry-over from other donors' samples. This chain connects TRBV27 to TRBJ1-1; D uncertain. The CDR3 protein is CASSFRPGEAFF. CDR3 DNA sequence: TGTGCCAGCAGTTTCCGTCCTGGGGAAGCTTTCTTT.